This TCR beta chain was sequenced in a study of shared clonotypes between healthy human individuals. Naivety among CD8 cells was defined by CD45RO negativity and positive CCR7 selection, thereby excluding terminally differentiated effector memory CD45RA+ cells. Data came from immunoSEQ multiplex PCR; TCRdb stores just in-frame clones and leaves some out. The sample has about 2.2 million clones, roughly 93% seen once; the top ten hold around 1.8%. Germline V CDR1 and CDR2: LNHDA, SQIVND (reference sequence). The V segment lost 3 bases and the J segment 5 bases; nucleotides outside the gene matches: 1. The CDR3 loop spans 14 amino acids. The sample holds one count of this clone.

This rearrangement joins TRBV19 to TRBJ1-4; 9 positions agree with TRBD1. Sequencing input: naive CD8+ T cells from PBMCs. The receptor was derived from a young man in good health. Some clones in this sample may be carry-over from other donors' samples. CDR3 sequence (DNA): TGTGCCAGTAGTATGGGGACAGGGAATGAAAAACTGTTTTTT. Its translation is CASSMGTGNEKLFF.